The rows below give T cell receptor beta chains drawn from one sample of a study of blood T cell repertoires in COVID-19. Libraries were prepared by immunoSEQ multiplex PCR; TCRdb keeps only in-frame clonotypes and omits some of them. The sample shows some 200,000 clones, approximately 87% of them seen only once. The sequencing input was PBMCs or T cells enriched from blood (not recorded which). These TCRs come from a woman aged 45-60 years in a cohort exposed to, infected with or recovered from COVID-19 (not recorded which). The CDR3 runs from the conserved cysteine through the conserved F or W. Each record gives: V gene, D gene, J gene, clone size, CDR3 DNA, CDR3 protein. D genes are given only for firm matches. Clone size is stated in some rows and not others, as once, few, many or a class when expanded.

TRBV6-5	TRBD1	TRBJ1-3	.	TGTGCCAGCAGACAGGGGATGTCTGGAAACACCATATATTTT	CASRQGMSGNTIYF
TRBV10-1	.	TRBJ2-7	.	TGCGCCAGCAGCACGATCGACAGCTCCTACGAGCAGTACTTC	CASSTIDSSYEQYF
TRBV4-1	TRBD1	TRBJ2-7	.	TGCGCCAGCAGCCAAGAGGGACAGGGGGTCTACGAGCAGTACTTC	CASSQEGQGVYEQYF
TRBV5-4	TRBD1	TRBJ2-7	.	TGTGCCAGCAGCCTGGGACAGTTATTCTCCTACGAGCAGTACTTC	CASSLGQLFSYEQYF
TRBV6-6	TRBD2	TRBJ2-5	.	TGTGCCAGCAGTCCCATGACTAGCGGGGACGTTCAAGAGACCCAGTACTTC	CASSPMTSGDVQETQYF
TRBV4-2	.	TRBJ2-1	.	TGTGCCAGCAGCCTTGGTGGGGCGCCAGACAATGAGCAGTTCTTC	CASSLGGAPDNEQFF
TRBV7-2	TRBD1	TRBJ2-4	.	TGTGCCAGCAGCGGCCGCGGGACAGGGGGCGCGGCCGCCAAAAACATTCAGTACTTC	CASSGRGTGGAAAKNIQYF
TRBV27	.	TRBJ1-4	once	TGTGCCAGCAGTCCCCCCCCCAGTGGGCAAGGTGAAAAACTGTTTTTT	CASSPPPSGQGEKLFF
TRBV25-1	.	TRBJ1-5	.	TGTGCCAGCAGCAAGGGGAATCAGCCCCAGCATTTT	CASSKGNQPQHF
TRBV7-8	TRBD2	TRBJ2-1	.	TGTGCCAGCAGCTTATTGGGATTGGCGGGGGGGCCAAGGAACAATGAGCAGTTCTTC	CASSLLGLAGGPRNNEQFF
TRBV4-2	TRBD1	TRBJ1-4	.	TGTGCCAGCAGCCAAGACCCCTTGGACAGGATTAATGAAAAACTGTTTTTT	CASSQDPLDRINEKLFF
TRBV2	.	TRBJ1-2	.	TGTGCCAGCAGTGAAGGGACACCAACTAACTATGGCTACACCTTC	CASSEGTPTNYGYTF
TRBV16	TRBD2	TRBJ2-7	.	TGTGCCAGCAGCCAAATCTCGCAGTCGACTAGCGGTTCCTACGAGCAGTACTTC	CASSQISQSTSGSYEQYF
TRBV28	.	TRBJ2-7	.	TGTGCCAGCAGTTCTGCGGGGGCAGGACACTCCTACGAGCAGTACTTC	CASSSAGAGHSYEQYF
TRBV19	.	TRBJ1-6	few	TGTGCCAGTAGTACCGCGGGGTGGCGGAATTCACCCCTCCACTTT	CASSTAGWRNSPLHF
TRBV6-5	.	TRBJ1-5	.	TGTGCCAGCACAGGGGCTGGGGGTCAGCCCCAGCATTTT	CASTGAGGQPQHF
TRBV7-2	.	TRBJ1-5	.	TGTGCCAGCAGCTTAGTAGCACAGGGAAATCAGCCCCAGCATTTT	CASSLVAQGNQPQHF
TRBV5-4	.	TRBJ2-7	once	TGTGCCAGCAGCCCCGCCGGCGGCAGGGCCTACGAGCAGTACTTC	CASSPAGGRAYEQYF
TRBV3-1/TRBV3-2	TRBD1	TRBJ1-2	.	TGTGCCAGCAGCCTCAGGGGACAGGGATTTAATGGCTACACCTTC	CASSLRGQGFNGYTF
TRBV7-9	TRBD2	TRBJ2-3	once	TGTGCCAGCGGAATACCACTAGCGGGGGGCACAGATACGCAGTATTTT	CASGIPLAGGTDTQYF
TRBV5-1	.	TRBJ2-2	.	TGCGCCAGCAGCCCCGAAGGGAGTGCCGGGGAGCTGTTTTTT	CASSPEGSAGELFF
TRBV6-5	TRBD2	TRBJ2-5	.	TGTGCCAGCAGTTACTCGCTAGCGGGGAGTCAAGAGACCCAGTACTTC	CASSYSLAGSQETQYF
TRBV4-2	TRBD1	TRBJ2-3	once	TGTGCCAGCAGCCAAGATGCAGGACAGGGGGCTATTGGAGATACGCAGTATTTT	CASSQDAGQGAIGDTQYF
TRBV28	.	TRBJ1-5	once	TGTGCCAGCAGTTTAAGGGGGGGTGGGCAGCAGCATTTT	CASSLRGGGQQHF
TRBV19	TRBD1	TRBJ1-2	.	TGTGCCAGTAGTAGACCCGGGACAGGGGGCTCTGGCTACACCTTC	CASSRPGTGGSGYTF
TRBV10-1	.	TRBJ1-6	.	TGCGCCAACCAGGGCAGGTTTGGTTATTCACCCCTCCACTTT	CANQGRFGYSPLHF
TRBV12-3/TRBV12-4	.	TRBJ2-3	.	TGTGCCAGCAGTTTCGGTGGTACAGATACGCAGTATTTT	CASSFGGTDTQYF
TRBV6-5	TRBD1	TRBJ1-1	.	TGTGCCAGCAGGACACAACAGGGGAGCACTGAAGCTTTCTTT	CASRTQQGSTEAFF
TRBV6-6	.	TRBJ2-3	.	TGTGCCAGCAGTCCCCCCGCCAAATTAACCTTCAGGGATACGCAGTATTTT	CASSPPAKLTFRDTQYF
TRBV27	TRBD1	TRBJ2-7	.	TGTGCCAGCAGGTCCGGGACAGGAGGTTCTAGGGAGCAGTACTTC	CASRSGTGGSREQYF
TRBV30	.	TRBJ1-2	.	TGTGCCTGGAGTGCGCGCTCATTCGGTGGCTACACCTTC	CAWSARSFGGYTF
TRBV10-3	TRBD1	TRBJ1-3	.	TGTGCCATCAGTGACTACCTAGACAGGGGCACTGGAAACACCATATATTTT	CAISDYLDRGTGNTIYF
TRBV6-6	.	TRBJ1-5	.	TGTGCCAGCAGGGCAGATTATAGCAATCAGCCCCAGCATTTT	CASRADYSNQPQHF
TRBV5-1	TRBD1	TRBJ2-3	.	TGCGCCAGCAGCCCCCGACAGGGTCAAGATACGCAGTATTTT	CASSPRQGQDTQYF
TRBV2	TRBD1	TRBJ1-6	few	TGTGCCAGCAGTGCCTACACGACAGGGGCCAATTCACCCCTCCACTTT	CASSAYTTGANSPLHF
TRBV7-6	TRBD1	TRBJ1-1	.	TGTGCCAGCAGCTTATACTTCGCGGTCAGGGGGCGGGCTGAAGCTTTCTTT	CASSLYFAVRGRAEAFF
TRBV5-6	TRBD1	TRBJ1-1	.	TGTGCCAGCAGCTTGTCGACCGGGACAGGACTGAACACTGAAGCTTTCTTT	CASSLSTGTGLNTEAFF
TRBV6-1	.	TRBJ1-5	once	TGTGCCAGCAGTGACAGGGGGCCCCAGCATTTT	CASSDRGPQHF
TRBV28	TRBD1	TRBJ1-4	.	TGTGCCAGCAGCTGGATGGACAGGGCTAATGAAAAACTGTTTTTT	CASSWMDRANEKLFF
TRBV7-2	.	TRBJ1-1	.	TGTGCCAGCAGCTCATCATCGGGGATGAACACTGAAGCTTTCTTT	CASSSSSGMNTEAFF
TRBV27	TRBD1	TRBJ2-1	.	TGTGCCAGCAGGGGATCCGGGACAGGGGGCTACAATGAGCAGTTCTTC	CASRGSGTGGYNEQFF
TRBV28	TRBD1	TRBJ1-3	.	TGTGCCAGCCTAACAGGGGCCGGAAACACCATATATTTT	CASLTGAGNTIYF
TRBV5-6	TRBD1	TRBJ1-5	.	TGTGCCAGCAGCCGTACAGGGGTTAGCAATCAGCCCCAGCATTTT	CASSRTGVSNQPQHF
TRBV5-4	TRBD2	TRBJ2-1	.	TGTGCCAGCAGCCCCGGGGGGTTGGTTGATGAGCAGTTCTTC	CASSPGGLVDEQFF
TRBV28	.	TRBJ2-7	once	TGTGCCAGCAGGACCCCGGACAGAATGTCCTTCGAGCAGTACTTC	CASRTPDRMSFEQYF
TRBV4-2	.	TRBJ1-2	.	TGTGCCAGCAGCCAAGAGACAGCTTCTAACTATGGCTACACCTTC	CASSQETASNYGYTF
TRBV4-2	.	TRBJ1-1	.	TGTGCCAGCAGCCGGGGTCTGGACAGTTACACTGAAGCTTTCTTT	CASSRGLDSYTEAFF
TRBV3-1/TRBV3-2	TRBD1	TRBJ2-7	.	TGTGCCAGCAGCCAGGAGGGACAGGGGATTACCTACGAGCAGTACTTC	CASSQEGQGITYEQYF
TRBV7-2	.	TRBJ1-1	.	TGTGCCAGCAGCCCTCCGTCAGGGCGAATCACTGAAGCTTTCTTT	CASSPPSGRITEAFF
TRBV11-2	.	TRBJ2-4	.	TGTGCCAGCAGCTTCGTTGATCAGGTTCGCTGGAACATTCAGTACTTC	CASSFVDQVRWNIQYF
TRBV6-2/TRBV6-3	TRBD1	TRBJ2-1	few	TGTGCCAGCAGTAGGACTACAGGGGGCTCCTACAATGAGCAGTTCTTC	CASSRTTGGSYNEQFF
TRBV5-6	TRBD1	TRBJ1-4	once	TGTGCCAGCAGCTTGGCCAGGGGGCGGACCAATGGACTGTTTTTT	CASSLARGRTNGLFF
TRBV7-8	.	TRBJ2-2	.	TGTGCCAGCAGCCATAGTAGGGGGTGGAACGGGGAGCTGTTTTTT	CASSHSRGWNGELFF
TRBV6-2/TRBV6-3	TRBD2	TRBJ2-1	.	TGTGCCAGCAGCCTAGAGTTACTAGCGGGGGTAGTTGAGCAGTTCTTC	CASSLELLAGVVEQFF
TRBV5-1	.	TRBJ2-5	.	TGCGCCAGCAGCTTGACAGGGCGGGAGACCCAGTACTTC	CASSLTGRETQYF
TRBV24-1	TRBD1	TRBJ1-5	.	TGTGCCACCAGTGATTTCGATAGACAGGGATTCTATCAGCCCCAGCATTTT	CATSDFDRQGFYQPQHF
TRBV24-1	TRBD2	TRBJ2-3	.	TGTGCCACCAGTGATCCTACCGGGGGGTCGCTAAGCACAGATACGCAGTATTTT	CATSDPTGGSLSTDTQYF
TRBV4-3	.	TRBJ1-5	.	TGCGCCAGCAGCCAAGGCAACGTGTTCGGGGGGACCGCCGGTCCCCAGCATTTT	CASSQGNVFGGTAGPQHF
TRBV15	TRBD1	TRBJ1-6	.	TGTGCCACCAGCAGAGATCTCCAGGGGGCGCCCCTCCACTTT	CATSRDLQGAPLHF
TRBV6-5	.	TRBJ1-2	.	TGTGCCAGCAGTCCGGACAGCACACTTGGCTACACCTTC	CASSPDSTLGYTF